This TCR beta chain was profiled in a study of shared clonotypes between healthy human individuals. Naivety among CD8 cells was defined by CD45RO negativity and positive CCR7 selection, thereby excluding terminally differentiated effector memory CD45RA+ cells. Study findings and constraints: Blood was the only sampled material, and tissue repertoires likely differ.

Comments on this clone: Its antigen is undetermined.

V was pared by 6 bases and J by 6 bases, with 5 bases of the junction left unmatched. The CDR3 runs 13 residues. CDR1 and CDR2 from the germline V gene are MGHDK and SYGVNS. Method: immunoSEQ multiplex PCR; TCRdb's copy keeps in-frame clones and lacks some. The sample records 760,000 or so clones, roughly 96% being singletons. The V gene is TRBV25-1, the J gene TRBJ2-7; 10 positions agree with TRBD2. The sample was naive CD8+ T cells sorted from blood. This clonotype originated in a man aged 25 to 40 in good health. The CDR3 sequence: CASRAGGPGEQYF. For the CDR3, the DNA is TGTGCCAGCAGAGCGGGAGGGCCCGGCGAGCAGTACTTC.